Presented here are 30 T cell receptor beta chains from one specimen sequenced in a study of shared clonotypes between healthy human individuals (dated by TCRdb to the early 2020s). The library was made by the immunoSEQ multiplex PCR assay. TCRdb mirrors the immuneACCESS table, restricted to in-frame sequences. Some clones are absent from its copies; in checked studies, under half trace to an unresolved V gene, and the reason for the others is unknown. For this sample there are 2 million to 3 million clones; 80% to 95% appear just once. 0.36% of the sample goes to the ten largest clones. The sample taken for sequencing was naive CD4+ T cells from PBMCs. This specimen's cell subset or site label, interpreted: CD45RA+ positively selected. The receptor set was obtained from a man aged 18-30 years in good health. Some clones in this sample may be carry-over from other donors' samples.

This chain uses TRBV25-1 with TRBJ1-2; 7 bases agree with TRBD1. CDR1 and CDR2 (germline): MGHDK, SYGVNS. V was clipped by 6 bases and J by 8 bases; unmatched bases: 9. The CDR3 runs to 13 residues. The CDR3 is CASREDDRVGYTF. The CDR3 bases are TGTGCCAGCAGAGAGGACGACAGGGTAGGCTACACCTTC.

V gene TRBV5-1 combines with J gene TRBJ2-1, with TRBD2 matching 7 bases. Trimming removed 1 base from V and 7 bases from J; junction bases left unmatched: 2. This CDR3 has 13 amino acids. The V gene's germline CDR1 is SGHRS and CDR2 YFSETQ. The DNA of the CDR3 is TGCGCCAGCAGCTTGATTAGCGGGAATGAGCAGTTCTTC. It encodes CASSLISGNEQFF.

This clone has just one count. The chain recombines TRBV6-5 with TRBJ2-7; no firm D call. Germline lookup yields CDR1 MNHEY and CDR2 SVGAGI. The CDR3 totals 11 residues. With 6 bases removed from V and 6 bases from J, the gap between germline ends came to 9 bases. CDR3 region: CASRGFGEQYF. CDR3 in DNA: TGTGCCAGCAGGGGGTTCGGCGAGCAGTACTTC.

On this clone: This specimen includes other DNA sequences encoding the same CDR3. The rearrangement uses TRBV7-2 and TRBJ2-1; 8 nucleotides line up with TRBD2. This CDR3 has 15 residues. J gave up 1 base and V 5 bases, and 4 bases lay outside the gene matches. CDR1 is SGHTA and CDR2 is FQGNSA in the germline V gene. The CDR3 loop reads CASSPGRGSYNEQFF. DNA of the CDR3: TGTGCCAGCAGCCCCGGGAGGGGTTCCTACAATGAGCAGTTCTTC.

V and J are TRBV7-2 and TRBJ2-2; 7 bases are a match to TRBD1. Losses at the gene ends were 5 bases for V and 5 bases for J; bases not matched to a gene: 11. The CDR3 totals 16 residues. Germline V gene data show CDR1 as SGHTA and CDR2 as FQGNSA. The CDR3 DNA sequence: TGTGCCAGCAGCCCCGCCGACAGGGCGAGAACCGGGGAGCTGTTTTTT. It translates to CASSPADRARTGELFF.

The sample holds a few counts of this clone. V is TRBV20-1 and J is TRBJ1-4, with D possibly matching TRBD1 (5 bases). V was shortened by 4 bases and J by 16 bases, with 13 bases between the two germline ends. This CDR3 comprises 10 residues. Looked up from germline, CDR1 is DFQATT and CDR2 is SNEGSKA (reference sequence). The CDR3 DNA reads TGCAGTGCTACAGACAGATATCAGTTTTTT. This encodes CSATDRYQFF.

This clone was seen just once. DNA of the CDR3: TGTGCCAGCAGTCGGCCCGGCCGGACAAGATACGAGCAGTACTTC. It specifies CASSRPGRTRYEQYF. This chain connects TRBV6-6 to TRBJ2-7, with D tentatively TRBD1 (5 bases). CDR3 length: 15 amino acids. CDR1 is MNHNY, CDR2 SVGAGI, per germline (reference sequence). V shed 5 bases and J shed 4 bases, with 18 bases lying between them.

The chain is built from TRBV5-1 and TRBJ1-1, with 7 bases identical to TRBD1. Germline lookup yields CDR1 SGHRS and CDR2 YFSETQ. Germline trimming cut 2 bases from V and 6 bases from J; bases unmatched to any gene: 10. The CDR3 loop spans 15 amino acids. The CDR3 here is CASSFERGGKAEAFF. The CDR3 nucleotides are TGCGCCAGCAGCTTCGAAAGAGGGGGCAAGGCTGAAGCTTTCTTT.

V and J are TRBV28 and TRBJ2-1, with D perhaps matching TRBD1 (6 bases). The CDR3 length is 13 residues. The V gene's germline CDR1 is MDHEN and CDR2 SYDVKM. V shed 8 bases and J shed 0 bases, with 8 bases lying between them. This chain's CDR3 is CASRDNSYNEQFF. The CDR3 DNA sequence: TGTGCCAGCCGGGACAACTCCTACAATGAGCAGTTCTTC.

CDR3 region: CASSLDGGHQSLHF. CDR3 nucleotide sequence: TGTGCCAGCAGCTTAGATGGTGGCCACCAGTCCCTCCACTTT. The rearrangement links TRBV7-9 to TRBJ1-6; D gene ambiguous. CDR1 is SEHNR, CDR2 FQNEAQ, per germline (reference sequence). Trimming left V 1 base short and J 14 bases short, with 15 bases between. This CDR3 is 14 amino acids long.

The genes are TRBV5-6 and TRBJ2-7; 12 positions match TRBD1. Germline V gene lookup returns CDR1 SGHDT and CDR2 YYEEEE. The CDR3 totals 15 residues. Trimming cost V 4 bases and J 6 bases; bases outside gene matches: 8. CDR3 sequence: CASSPSGTGGTEQYF. DNA for the CDR3: TGTGCCAGCAGCCCGTCCGGGACAGGGGGCACCGAGCAGTACTTC.

The chain recombines TRBV5-1 with TRBJ2-2, with 8 bases that match TRBD2. Trimming took 0 bases from V and 7 from J; bases not matched to a gene: 17. The CDR3 is 19 residues long. Germline lookup yields CDR1 SGHRS and CDR2 YFSETQ. DNA of the CDR3: TGCGCCAGCAGCTTGGAGCTGTACTCCAGCGGGAGCGGGGTCGGGGAGCTGTTTTTT. This translates into CASSLELYSSGSGVGELFF.

V is TRBV9 and J is TRBJ2-7; weak D call: TRBD2 (6 bases). V was cut by 4 bases and J by 3 bases, with 11 bases left in between. CDR1 SGDLS and CDR2 YYNGEE come from the germline V gene. This CDR3 region has 13 residues. This CDR3 is CASSPPRDYEQYF. The CDR3 DNA is TGTGCCAGCAGCCCCCCGCGGGACTACGAGCAGTACTTC.

The chain couples TRBV2 to TRBJ2-5; TRBD1 is a possible D gene (5 bases). V was trimmed by 4 bases and J by 5 bases, leaving 14 bases between them. The CDR3 loop spans 14 amino acids. Germline V gives CDR1 SNHLY, CDR2 FYNNEI. CDR3 loop: CASSGSRVRETQYF. CDR3 DNA: TGTGCCAGCAGTGGGAGCAGGGTAAGGGAGACCCAGTACTTC.

CDR3 amino acids: CAVLLGYGYTF. CDR3 nucleotides: TGTGCCGTCCTGTTGGGCTATGGCTACACCTTC. The J gene is TRBJ1-2, the V gene TRBV28; no clear D gene. The germline V gene has CDR1 MDHEN and CDR2 SYDVKM. The CDR3 totals 11 residues. Trimming removed 11 bases from V and 4 bases from J, with 11 bases in between.

About this clone: Other DNA sequences in the sample encode the same CDR3. The chain couples TRBV5-1 to TRBJ2-7, with TRBD1 matching 11 bases. The V gene's germline CDR1 is SGHRS and CDR2 YFSETQ. The CDR3 consists of 15 residues. Trimming at V came to 2 bases and at J to 5 bases, leaving 6 bases not matched to a gene. CDR3: CASSFTGTGGDEQYF. CDR3 DNA sequence: TGCGCCAGCAGCTTTACCGGGACAGGGGGAGACGAGCAGTACTTC.

V gene TRBV9 combines with J gene TRBJ2-5; D may be TRBD1 or TRBD2 (5 bases each). Trimming took 4 bases from V and 4 from J, leaving 11 bases between them. Germline lookup yields CDR1 SGDLS and CDR2 YYNGEE. The CDR3 totals 13 residues. The CDR3 loop is CASSPGTPETQYF. The DNA of the CDR3 is TGTGCCAGCAGCCCCGGGACCCCAGAGACCCAGTACTTC.

The V and J genes are TRBV5-4 and TRBJ2-3; maybe TRBD2 (6 bases). CDR1 and CDR2 (germline): SGHNT, YYREEE (reference sequence). The CDR3 runs to 14 residues. V was shortened by 4 bases and J by 7 bases, with 16 bases between the two germline ends. DNA of the CDR3: TGTGCCAGCAGCGAAACTAGTGGGGGGAATACGCAGTATTTT. It specifies CASSETSGGNTQYF.

CDR3 bases: TGTGCCAGCAGTCCGTCGATGGGACTAGCATCAACAGATACGCAGTATTTT. This gives the protein CASSPSMGLASTDTQYF. V usage is TRBV28 and J usage is TRBJ2-3; 9 bases fit TRBD2. The germline gives CDR1 MDHEN, CDR2 SYDVKM. V lost 5 bases, J lost 3 bases, and 12 bases stayed unmatched. The CDR3 has 17 residues.

This chain connects TRBV5-1 to TRBJ2-1, with 9 bases aligning to TRBD2. Germline CDR1 SGHRS, CDR2 YFSETQ. Trimming removed 3 bases from V and 6 bases from J; junction bases left unmatched: 10. This CDR3 is built from 16 residues. CDR3 nucleotide sequence: TGCGCCAGCAGCTCAATAGCGGGAGTCATTTCCAATGAGCAGTTCTTC. It is translated as CASSSIAGVISNEQFF.

CDR3 region: CASGSPGGWGYTF. CDR3 DNA: TGTGCCAGCGGATCGCCAGGGGGTTGGGGCTACACCTTC. The chain is built from TRBV28 and TRBJ1-2, with 7 nucleotides matching TRBD1. With V trimmed by 8 bases and J by 8 bases, 11 bases remained unmatched. Germline V gives CDR1 MDHEN, CDR2 SYDVKM. The CDR3 is 13 residues long.

The rearrangement uses TRBV7-9 and TRBJ1-1; 10 bases are a match to TRBD1. The CDR3 length is 15 residues. The germline V gene has CDR1 SEHNR and CDR2 FQNEAQ (reference sequence). The J segment lost 4 bases and the V segment lost 8 bases, leaving 10 bases of the junction unmatched. CDR3 nucleotides: TGTGCCAGCTCCCTTTGGGGACAGGGGTTCACTGAAGCTTTCTTT. It yields the protein CASSLWGQGFTEAFF.

The chain links TRBV5-5 to TRBJ2-5; D gene uncertain. The germline V gene encodes CDR1 SGHKS and CDR2 YYEKEE (reference sequence). This CDR3 has 13 residues. With 4 bases removed from V and 4 bases from J, the gap between germline ends came to 11 bases. The CDR3 nucleotides are TGTGCCAGCAGCCCACTAAATCCAGAGACCCAGTACTTC. Residues: CASSPLNPETQYF.

The rearrangement links TRBV6-1 to TRBJ1-4; D unclear. Germline loops: CDR1 MNHNS, CDR2 SASEGT. V dropped 3 bases and J dropped 4 bases, with 9 bases sitting between them. This CDR3 has 14 residues. In nucleotides, the CDR3 is TGTGCCAGCAGTGAGCCAGTCTATAATGAAAAACTGTTTTTT. Residues: CASSEPVYNEKLFF.

The chain is built from TRBV7-8 and TRBJ1-5; D uncertain. CDR3 length: 15 residues. Trimming took off 5 bases at V and 0 bases at J, with 11 bases between the two ends. In germline, CDR1 is SGHVS, CDR2 FQNEAQ. The CDR3 DNA follows: TGTGCCAGCAGCCCCCGACGGAATAGCAATCAGCCCCAGCATTTT. Encoded protein: CASSPRRNSNQPQHF. Full variable domain (rest looked up from reference TRBV7-8 and TRBJ1-5): GAGVSQSPRYKVAKRGQDVALRCDPISGHVSLFWYQQALGQGPEFLTYFQNEAQLDKSGLPSDRFFAERPEGSVSTLKIQRTQQEDSAVYLCASSPRRNSNQPQHFGDGTRLSIL.

The chain combines TRBV12-5 with TRBJ1-5; 8 nucleotides match TRBD1. Trimming took 7 bases from V and 1 from J; bases not matched to a gene: 15. Germline assignment: CDR1 LGHNT and CDR2 FRNRAP. The CDR3 extends over 18 amino acids. The CDR3 DNA sequence: TGTGCTAGTGTCCCCGTGACAGGGGCCGCGGGGAGCAATCAGCCCCAGCATTTT. Translation gives CASVPVTGAAGSNQPQHF. Variable domain in full (rest from reference TRBV12-5 and TRBJ1-5): DARVTQTPRHKVTEMGQEVTMRCQPILGHNTVFWYRQTMMQGLELLAYFRNRAPLDDSGMPKDRFSAEMPDATLATLKIQPSEPRDSAVYFCASVPVTGAAGSNQPQHFGDGTRLSIL.

The rearrangement joins TRBV28 to TRBJ2-1, with D possibly matching TRBD1 (7 bases). This CDR3 region has 15 residues. The germline gives CDR1 MDHEN, CDR2 SYDVKM. Trimming took off 7 bases at V and 2 bases at J, with 15 bases between the two ends. The CDR3 region is CASKWRDSPYNEQFF. CDR3 sequence (DNA): TGTGCCAGCAAGTGGAGGGACAGTCCCTACAATGAGCAGTTCTTC.

The chain's CDR3 is CASSPPGQVGQYF. The DNA for the CDR3 is TGTGCCAGCAGTCCTCCGGGACAAGTCGGGCAGTACTTC. The gene calls are TRBV6-5 and TRBJ2-7; D is possibly TRBD1 (6 bases). This CDR3 is built from 13 residues. V was pared by 5 bases and J by 9 bases, with 17 bases between. The germline V gene has CDR1 MNHEY and CDR2 SVGAGI.

This chain uses TRBV7-6 with TRBJ2-1; D not certain. CDR3 size: 15 residues. The germline gives CDR1 SGHVS, CDR2 FNYEAQ. V was cut by 2 bases and J by 3 bases, with 11 bases left in between. CDR3 sequence (DNA): TGTGCCAGCAGCTTATCTGCGGCGTTCTACAATGAGCAGTTCTTC. Translating it yields CASSLSAAFYNEQFF.

The J gene is TRBJ2-5, the V gene TRBV25-1, with TRBD1 matching over 8 bases. The germline CDR1 and CDR2 sequences are MGHDK and SYGVNS. The CDR3 runs to 15 residues. The junction had 9 bases not matched to a gene; V was cut back by 4 bases and J by 5 bases. CDR3 sequence: CASSGLAGGWETQYF. The CDR3, as DNA: TGTGCCAGCAGTGGCCTGGCAGGGGGCTGGGAGACCCAGTACTTC.